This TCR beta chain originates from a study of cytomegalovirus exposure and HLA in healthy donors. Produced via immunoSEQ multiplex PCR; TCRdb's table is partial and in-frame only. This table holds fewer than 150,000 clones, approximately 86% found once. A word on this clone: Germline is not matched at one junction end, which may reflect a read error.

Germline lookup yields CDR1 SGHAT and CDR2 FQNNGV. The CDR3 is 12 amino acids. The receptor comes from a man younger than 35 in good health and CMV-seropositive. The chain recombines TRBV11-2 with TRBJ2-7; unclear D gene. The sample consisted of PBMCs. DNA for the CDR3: TGTGCCAGCAGCTTAGATTTCGTCCAACATCACTTC. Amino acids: CASSLDFVQHHF.